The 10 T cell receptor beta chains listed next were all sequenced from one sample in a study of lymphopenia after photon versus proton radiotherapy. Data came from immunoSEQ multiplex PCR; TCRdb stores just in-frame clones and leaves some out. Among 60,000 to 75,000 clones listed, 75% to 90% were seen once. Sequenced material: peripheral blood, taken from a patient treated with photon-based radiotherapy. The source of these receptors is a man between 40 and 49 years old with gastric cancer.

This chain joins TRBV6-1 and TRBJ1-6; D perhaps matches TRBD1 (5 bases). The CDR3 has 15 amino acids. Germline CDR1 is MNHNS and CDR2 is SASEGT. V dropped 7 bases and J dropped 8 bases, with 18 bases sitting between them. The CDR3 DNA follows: TGTGCCAGCACGAGGGCGACAGAGGGAGATTCACCCCTCCACTTT. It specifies CASTRATEGDSPLHF.

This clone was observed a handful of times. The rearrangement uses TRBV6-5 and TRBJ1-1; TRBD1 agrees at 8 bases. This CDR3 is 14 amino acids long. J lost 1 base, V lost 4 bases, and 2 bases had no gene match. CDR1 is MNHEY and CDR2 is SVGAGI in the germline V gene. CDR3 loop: CASSSQGGNTEAFF. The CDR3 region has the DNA TGTGCCAGCAGTTCACAGGGGGGGAACACTGAAGCTTTCTTT.

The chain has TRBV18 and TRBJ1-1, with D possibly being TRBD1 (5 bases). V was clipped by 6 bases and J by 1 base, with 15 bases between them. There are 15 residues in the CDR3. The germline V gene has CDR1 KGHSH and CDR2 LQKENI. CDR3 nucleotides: TGTGCCAGCTCCCCGGGGGGGTATGGGAACACTGAAGCTTTCTTT. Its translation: CASSPGGYGNTEAFF.

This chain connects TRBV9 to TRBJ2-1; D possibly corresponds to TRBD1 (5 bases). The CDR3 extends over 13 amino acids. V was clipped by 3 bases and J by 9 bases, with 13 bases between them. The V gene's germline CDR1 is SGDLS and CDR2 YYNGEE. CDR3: CASSALQGGEQFF. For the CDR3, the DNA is TGTGCCAGCAGCGCACTCCAGGGCGGTGAGCAGTTCTTC.

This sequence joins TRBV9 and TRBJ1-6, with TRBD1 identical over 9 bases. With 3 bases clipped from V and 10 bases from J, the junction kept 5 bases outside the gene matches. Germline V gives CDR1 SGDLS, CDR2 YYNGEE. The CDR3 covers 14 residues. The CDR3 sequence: CASSEGQGYSPLHF. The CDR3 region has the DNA TGTGCCAGCAGCGAGGGACAGGGCTACTCACCCCTCCACTTT.

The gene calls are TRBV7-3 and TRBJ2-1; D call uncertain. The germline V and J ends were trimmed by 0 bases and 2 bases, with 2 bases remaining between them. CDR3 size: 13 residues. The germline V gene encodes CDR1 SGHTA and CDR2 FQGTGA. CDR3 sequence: CASSLTPYNEQFF. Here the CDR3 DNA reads TGTGCCAGCAGCTTAACCCCCTACAATGAGCAGTTCTTC.

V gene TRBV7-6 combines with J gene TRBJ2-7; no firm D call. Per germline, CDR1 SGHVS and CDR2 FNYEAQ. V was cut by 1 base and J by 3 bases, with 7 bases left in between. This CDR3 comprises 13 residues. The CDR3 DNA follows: TGTGCCAGCAGCTTAGGGGTTTTCTACGAGCAGTACTTC. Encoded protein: CASSLGVFYEQYF.

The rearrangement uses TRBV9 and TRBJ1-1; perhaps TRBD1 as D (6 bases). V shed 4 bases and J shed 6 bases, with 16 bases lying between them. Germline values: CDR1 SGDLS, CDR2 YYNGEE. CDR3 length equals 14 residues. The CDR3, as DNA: TGTGCCAGCAGCCCCCCAGGGGATATCGCTGAAGCTTTCTTT. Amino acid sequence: CASSPPGDIAEAFF.

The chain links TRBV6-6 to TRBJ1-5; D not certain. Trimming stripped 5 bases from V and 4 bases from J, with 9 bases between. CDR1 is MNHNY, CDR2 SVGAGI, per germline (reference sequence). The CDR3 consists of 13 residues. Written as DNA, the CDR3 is TGTGCCAGCAGTACCCTCGGAAATCAGCCCCAGCATTTT. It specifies CASSTLGNQPQHF.

The CDR3 is CASSLGTVSGNTIYF. The CDR3 DNA is TGCGCCAGCAGCTTGGGGACGGTCTCTGGAAACACCATATATTTT. The J gene is TRBJ1-3, the V gene TRBV5-1; D ambiguous. This CDR3 spans 15 amino acids. From germline, CDR1 is SGHRS and CDR2 YFSETQ. Between the trimmed V and J ends, which lost 0 bases and 0 bases, there was a span of 7 bases.